This entry lists 29 T cell receptor beta chains sequenced from one sample in a study of monozygotic twins with cystic fibrosis. The data were produced by immunoSEQ multiplex PCR, yet TCRdb's version contains in-frame clones alone and is incomplete. The sample holds 30,000 to 40,000 clones, around nine tenths seen once. The specimen was blood. The receptors come from a boy aged 2-9 years with cystic fibrosis.

The V gene is TRBV13, the J gene TRBJ2-2; D is possibly TRBD1 or TRBD2 (5 bases each). Trimming shortened V by 3 bases and J by 4 bases, and 18 bases separated the two germline ends. CDR3 length: 17 amino acids. The germline CDR1 and CDR2 sequences are PRHDT and FYEKMQ (reference sequence). The CDR3 DNA reads TGTGCCAGCAGCTTGTTATCGGGGCGAGGGATCACCGGGGAGCTGTTTTTT. Encoded protein: CASSLLSGRGITGELFF.

J is TRBJ2-1 and V is TRBV19; D gene unclear. The germline CDR1 and CDR2 sequences are LNHDA and SQIVND (reference sequence). The CDR3 is made up of 15 amino acids. The V end lost 3 bases, the J end lost 2 bases, and 11 bases lay between the germline ends. The CDR3 reads CASSIPRLPYNEQFF. CDR3 nucleotides: TGTGCCAGTAGTATTCCCAGGCTCCCCTACAATGAGCAGTTCTTC.

The rearrangement uses TRBV19 and TRBJ2-7; D is perhaps TRBD1 (6 bases). Looked up from germline, CDR1 is LNHDA and CDR2 is SQIVND (reference sequence). V lost 5 bases and J lost 4, with 15 bases in between. The CDR3 has 14 residues. CDR3 DNA sequence: TGTGCCAGTAGTGCCAAAACAGGGTGGTACGAGCAGTACTTC. This encodes CASSAKTGWYEQYF.

V usage is TRBV2 and J usage is TRBJ2-3, with 13 bases lining up with TRBD2. V lost 5 bases and J lost 1; bases outside the gene matches: 9. The CDR3 contains 18 residues. Germline-derived CDR1 and CDR2 are SNHLY and FYNNEI. CDR3 bases: TGTGCCAGCAGTCCGACTAGCGGGGGGAGGCTGGGCACAGATACGCAGTATTTT. Amino acid sequence: CASSPTSGGRLGTDTQYF.

The chain carries TRBV11-2 and TRBJ2-6, with D perhaps assigned TRBD1 or TRBD2 (6 bases each). CDR1 is SGHAT and CDR2 is FQNNGV in the germline V gene. Trimming left V 0 bases short and J 0 bases short, with 9 bases between. The CDR3 sequence is 17 residues long. The CDR3, as DNA: TGTGCCAGCAGCTTAGAAGGGGGGAGCTCTGGGGCCAACGTCCTGACTTTC. It specifies CASSLEGGSSGANVLTF.

CDR3 sequence: CASSLGLGQGPRPLHF. CDR3 in DNA: TGTGCCAGCAGTTTAGGTTTGGGACAGGGACCTAGGCCCCTCCACTTT. J is TRBJ1-6 and V is TRBV27, with TRBD1 identical over 9 bases. Trimming cost V 2 bases and J 13 bases; bases outside gene matches: 12. The CDR3 has 16 residues. Germline values: CDR1 MNHEY, CDR2 SMNVEV (reference sequence).

V is TRBV27 and J is TRBJ1-1, with no clear D. Per the germline V gene, CDR1 is MNHEY and CDR2 is SMNVEV (reference sequence). This CDR3 has 13 residues. Trimming left V 7 bases short and J 2 bases short, with 11 bases between. CDR3 nucleotides: TGTGCCAGCACCATGCGGGCAAACACTGAAGCTTTCTTT. Translating gives CASTMRANTEAFF.

V is TRBV19 and J is TRBJ2-1; D unresolved. V shed 3 bases and J shed 7 bases, with 10 bases lying between them. This CDR3 has 13 amino acids. The germline CDR1 and CDR2 sequences are LNHDA and SQIVND (reference sequence). The chain's CDR3 is CASSIRAPNEQFF. Here the CDR3 DNA reads TGTGCCAGTAGTATCCGGGCCCCAAATGAGCAGTTCTTC. Complete variable domain (other parts from reference TRBV19 and TRBJ2-1): DGGITQSPKYLFRKEGQNVTLSCEQNLNHDAMYWYRQDPGQGLRLIYYSQIVNDFQKGDIAEGYSVSREKKESFPLTVTSAQKNPTAFYLCASSIRAPNEQFFGPGTRLTVL.

The V and J genes are TRBV10-1 and TRBJ2-7; no reliable D call. V lost 6 bases, J lost 8 bases, and 11 bases lay in between. This CDR3 has 11 residues. Germline loops: CDR1 WNHNN, CDR2 SYGVQD (reference sequence). The chain's CDR3 is CASSPVCQQYF. The CDR3 coding sequence is TGCGCCAGCAGCCCAGTTTGTCAGCAGTACTTC.

This chain uses TRBV9 with TRBJ2-3; 7 bases align to TRBD2. Looked up from germline, CDR1 is SGDLS and CDR2 is YYNGEE. CDR3 length equals 13 residues. Trimming removed 1 base from V and 4 bases from J; junction bases left unmatched: 0. The CDR3 loop reads CASSVTSADTQYF. CDR3 bases: TGTGCCAGCAGCGTAACTAGCGCAGATACGCAGTATTTT.

This CDR3 is CASSLGEGMDTEAFF. CDR3 sequence (DNA): TGTGCCAGCAGCTTAGGGGAGGGGATGGACACTGAAGCTTTCTTT. V is TRBV7-9 and J is TRBJ1-1; TRBD1 might be the D (5 bases). With 1 base removed from V and 3 bases from J, the gap between germline ends came to 12 bases. Germline-derived CDR1 and CDR2 are SEHNR and FQNEAQ (reference sequence). The CDR3 runs to 15 residues. The full variable domain, in which reference TRBV7-9 and TRBJ1-1 provide the parts outside the CDR3, is DTGVSQNPRHKITKRGQNVTFRCDPISEHNRLYWYRQTLGQGPEFLTYFQNEAQLEKSRLLSDRFSAERPKGSFSTLEIQRTEQGDSAMYLCASSLGEGMDTEAFFGQGTRLTVV.

The chain is built from TRBV7-9 and TRBJ1-5; no reliable D call. The CDR3 spans 16 residues. V was pared by 5 bases and J by 4 bases, with 18 bases between. Germline loops: CDR1 SEHNR, CDR2 FQNEAQ (reference sequence). For the CDR3, the DNA is TGTGCCAGCAGCCGGACGGGTCCAGGTTTAAATCAGCCCCAGCATTTT. This translates into CASSRTGPGLNQPQHF.

This chain links TRBV10-3 with TRBJ2-7; D might be TRBD2 (6 bases). From germline, CDR1 is ENHRY and CDR2 SYGVKD. The CDR3 loop spans 14 amino acids. Trimming took off 5 bases at V and 4 bases at J, with 15 bases between the two ends. This CDR3 is CAISSPGLLYEQYF. Written as DNA, the CDR3 is TGTGCCATCAGTTCTCCGGGACTCCTGTACGAGCAGTACTTC.

CDR3 in amino acids: CASKRGQAGNTIYF. CDR3 nucleotide sequence: TGTGCCAGCAAACGGGGACAGGCTGGAAACACCATATATTTT. This chain links TRBV6-5 with TRBJ1-3; TRBD1 matches 8 bases. Germline-derived CDR1 and CDR2 are MNHEY and SVGAGI. V shed 7 bases, J shed 2 bases, and the junction held 4 bases outside the gene matches. CDR3 length equals 14 residues.

V gene TRBV9 combines with J gene TRBJ2-2, with D tentatively TRBD1 (6 bases). Looked up from germline, CDR1 is SGDLS and CDR2 is YYNGEE. V dropped 6 bases and J dropped 3 bases, with 18 bases sitting between them. The CDR3 has 16 amino acids. The CDR3 DNA is TGTGCCAGCACCCGAGGGGCGGACAGCTACACCGGGGAGCTGTTTTTT. This encodes CASTRGADSYTGELFF.

The chain joins TRBV7-2 to TRBJ1-1, with unresolved D. Trimming cost V 3 bases and J 4 bases, with 12 bases left between them. The CDR3 sequence is 14 residues long. Germline V gene data show CDR1 as SGHTA and CDR2 as FQGNSA. The CDR3 protein is CASSFQAAGTEAFF. DNA for the CDR3: TGTGCCAGCAGCTTCCAGGCTGCTGGCACTGAAGCTTTCTTT.

The CDR3 spells CASSLDRDARRAFF. CDR3 nucleotides: TGTGCCAGCAGCCTCGACCGGGACGCCAGGCGGGCTTTCTTT. V is TRBV7-2 and J is TRBJ1-1, with D possibly TRBD1 on 5 matching bases. V lost 5 bases and J lost 11, with 21 bases in between. Per germline, CDR1 SGHTA and CDR2 FQGNSA. The CDR3 sequence is 14 residues long.

Only one count was recorded for this clone. The chain links TRBV27 to TRBJ2-7, with a possible D match to TRBD1 (5 bases). Trimming removed 2 bases from V and 5 bases from J, with 13 bases in between. The CDR3 sequence is 14 residues long. Germline V CDR1 and CDR2: MNHEY, SMNVEV (reference sequence). The CDR3 region is CASSLLGPPNEQYF. The CDR3 nucleotides are TGTGCCAGCAGTTTACTGGGGCCTCCGAACGAGCAGTACTTC.

The V gene is TRBV5-6, the J gene TRBJ2-5; D uncertain. CDR3 length equals 17 residues. V was pared by 5 bases and J by 4 bases, with 24 bases between. In germline, CDR1 is SGHDT, CDR2 YYEEEE. The chain's CDR3 is CASSLPPSLSRVETQYF. The CDR3, as DNA: TGTGCCAGCAGTCTCCCTCCTTCCCTTTCACGGGTAGAGACCCAGTACTTC.

J is TRBJ1-3 and V is TRBV5-1, with a weak D call TRBD1 (5 bases). Germline values: CDR1 SGHRS, CDR2 YFSETQ. The V end was cut by 0 bases, the J end by 0 bases, with 10 bases between. CDR3 length: 16 amino acids. As DNA, the CDR3 is TGCGCCAGCAGCTTGGGGGACGGTCCCTCTGGAAACACCATATATTTT. Translating it yields CASSLGDGPSGNTIYF.

This chain uses TRBV2 with TRBJ1-2, with D unclear. Germline-derived CDR1 and CDR2 are SNHLY and FYNNEI. The germline V and J ends were trimmed by 6 bases and 4 bases, with 18 bases remaining between them. This CDR3 is 15 amino acids long. CDR3 nucleotides: TGTGCCAGCAGCCGAATCTTGGCAGACACCTATGGCTACACCTTC. Translating it yields CASSRILADTYGYTF.

The rearrangement links TRBV4-2 to TRBJ2-1, with 8 bases that match TRBD2. J lost 7 bases, V lost 4 bases, and 15 bases had no gene match. Germline-derived CDR1 and CDR2 are LGHNA and YNFKEQ. There are 17 residues in the CDR3. For the CDR3, the DNA is TGTGCCAGCAGCCCCAAGATCGCGCTAGCGGGTGGTAATGAGCAGTTCTTC. This codes for CASSPKIALAGGNEQFF.

The chain couples TRBV15 to TRBJ2-5; D is uncertain. CDR1 is LNHNV, CDR2 YYDKDF, per germline (reference sequence). V was pared by 0 bases and J by 1 base, with 9 bases between. The CDR3 spans 15 residues. The CDR3 DNA reads TGTGCCACCAGCAGAGATGGAGCAGCCCAAGAGACCCAGTACTTC. Protein sequence: CATSRDGAAQETQYF.

The V and J genes are TRBV7-2 and TRBJ2-5, with D maybe TRBD1 (6 bases). CDR1 SGHTA and CDR2 FQGNSA come from the germline V gene. V dropped 5 bases and J dropped 4 bases, with 14 bases sitting between them. The CDR3 sequence is 14 residues long. The CDR3 here is CASSLGGLGETQYF. Here the CDR3 DNA reads TGTGCCAGCAGCCTAGGGGGTTTAGGAGAGACCCAGTACTTC.

The CDR3 coding sequence is TGTGCCAGCAGTCTCCGGGACACCAAAGCTGGCTACACCTTC. Amino acids: CASSLRDTKAGYTF. The gene calls are TRBV28 and TRBJ1-2, with D possibly matching TRBD1 (6 bases). Germline CDR1 is MDHEN and CDR2 is SYDVKM. The V end was cut by 5 bases, the J end by 7 bases, with 17 bases between. The length of the CDR3 is 14 residues.

The sample holds one count of this clone. The genes are TRBV4-3 and TRBJ1-1, with TRBD1 as a possible D gene (6 bases). The CDR3 covers 14 residues. Germline V gives CDR1 LGHNA, CDR2 YSLEER. Trimming stripped 4 bases from V and 2 bases from J, with 11 bases between. The CDR3 DNA sequence: TGCGCCAGCAGCCGGTCAGGGGCTAACACTGAAGCTTTCTTT. Translating gives CASSRSGANTEAFF.

The chain carries TRBV18 and TRBJ2-7; possibly TRBD1 for D (5 bases). Deletions cut 3 bases from V and 3 bases from J, with 12 bases between. The germline CDR1 and CDR2 sequences are KGHSH and LQKENI. This CDR3 region has 14 residues. The CDR3 DNA reads TGTGCCAGCTCACCCCCGGACACGTACTACGAGCAGTACTTC. Its protein product is CASSPPDTYYEQYF.

This chain links TRBV11-3 with TRBJ2-7; 8 bases match TRBD2. Looked up from germline, CDR1 is SGHNT and CDR2 is YENEEA. Germline trimming cut 1 base from V and 5 bases from J; bases unmatched to any gene: 7. The CDR3 loop spans 15 amino acids. DNA of the CDR3: TGTGCCAGCAGCTTAGTCGTCGGGGGGGCTCACGAGCAGTACTTC. Translated: CASSLVVGGAHEQYF.

This chain connects TRBV6-5 to TRBJ2-1, with 10 bases fitting TRBD1. The CDR3 spans 14 residues. Germline-derived CDR1 and CDR2 are MNHEY and SVGAGI. The V and J ends lost 0 bases and 9 bases, in that order; junction bases with no gene match: 2. The CDR3 DNA sequence: TGTGCCAGCAGTTACTCCGGACAGGGGGTTGAGCAGTTCTTC. Amino acid sequence: CASSYSGQGVEQFF.